These 16 T cell receptor beta chains originate from one sample sequenced in a study of blood T cell repertoires in COVID-19. Assay used: immunoSEQ multiplex PCR; TCRdb lists only in-frame clones, some missing. The sample records 150,000 to 180,000 clones, approximately 80% being singletons. The sequenced material came from peripheral blood. These receptors came from a woman aged 55-69 years with COVID-19, enrolled during active disease.

CDR3 DNA: TGTGCCAGCTCACCGAACAGTAATGAGCAGTTCTTC. Amino acids: CASSPNSNEQFF. V usage is TRBV18 and J usage is TRBJ2-1; no clear D gene. CDR1 KGHSH and CDR2 LQKENI come from the germline V gene. This CDR3 has 12 residues. Trimming removed 3 bases at V and 7 bases at J, with 7 bases between.

The chain recombines TRBV5-4 with TRBJ2-1, with 11 nucleotides matching TRBD2. CDR1 and CDR2 (germline): SGHNT, YYREEE (reference sequence). The V and J ends lost 0 bases and 9 bases, in that order; junction bases with no gene match: 8. This CDR3 is 16 amino acids long. The CDR3 region has the DNA TGTGCCAGCAGCTTGGGTACTAGCGGGAGAGGTGGTGAGCAGTTCTTC. It codes for CASSLGTSGRGGEQFF.

The J gene is TRBJ2-1, the V gene TRBV6-5; tentative D call: TRBD2 (6 bases). CDR1 is MNHEY and CDR2 is SVGAGI in the germline V gene. This CDR3 comprises 12 residues. Trimming took 6 bases from V and 6 from J, leaving 9 bases between them. The CDR3 bases are TGTGCCAGCAGGCGGGGCCTCAATGAGCAGTTCTTC. Encoded protein: CASRRGLNEQFF.

The chain employs TRBV6-5 and TRBJ2-5, with 8 bases that match TRBD1. The V gene's germline CDR1 is MNHEY and CDR2 SVGAGI. Losses at the gene ends were 6 bases for V and 4 bases for J; bases not matched to a gene: 7. The CDR3 is 14 residues long. CDR3 DNA: TGTGCCAGCAGCACCGGACAGGGCAGAGAGACCCAGTACTTC. This sequence encodes CASSTGQGRETQYF.

This chain joins TRBV19 and TRBJ2-6; no firm D call. There are 12 residues in the CDR3. The germline V gene encodes CDR1 LNHDA and CDR2 SQIVND (reference sequence). V was trimmed by 10 bases and J by 1 base, leaving 5 bases between them. The CDR3 sequence is CATHSGANVLTF. Written as DNA, the CDR3 is TGTGCCACCCATTCTGGGGCCAACGTCCTGACTTTC.

The chain combines TRBV6-5 with TRBJ2-6, with 10 bases that match TRBD1. This CDR3 spans 15 amino acids. The J segment lost 2 bases and the V segment lost 8 bases, leaving 3 bases of the junction unmatched. The germline V gene has CDR1 MNHEY and CDR2 SVGAGI. This chain's CDR3 is CASGTGVAGANVLTF. The CDR3 DNA sequence: TGTGCCAGCGGGACAGGGGTGGCTGGGGCCAACGTCCTGACTTTC.

Only one count was recorded for this clone. The chain carries TRBV10-1 and TRBJ1-1; TRBD1 matches at 7 bases. The V and J ends lost 1 base and 4 bases, in that order; junction bases with no gene match: 3. This CDR3 contains 14 residues. CDR1 and CDR2 (germline): WNHNN, SYGVQD (reference sequence). For the CDR3, the DNA is TGCGCCAGCAGTGAGTACAGGGGAGGCACTGAAGCTTTCTTT. Protein: CASSEYRGGTEAFF.

The CDR3: CASSLRGWDTEAFF. CDR3 DNA sequence: TGTGCCAGCAGCCTCAGGGGGTGGGACACTGAAGCTTTCTTT. The rearrangement joins TRBV3-1 (or the pseudogene TRBV3-2) to TRBJ1-1, with 7 bases that match TRBD1. Looked up from germline, CDR1 is LGHDT and CDR2 is YNNKEL (reference sequence). Trimming at V came to 4 bases and at J to 3 bases, leaving 5 bases not matched to a gene. This CDR3 contains 14 residues.

This chain joins TRBV24-1 and TRBJ2-3; D is possibly TRBD2 (6 bases). The germline V and J ends were trimmed by 3 bases and 0 bases, with 15 bases remaining between them. The germline V gene encodes CDR1 KGHDR and CDR2 SFDVKD. This CDR3 is 17 amino acids long. CDR3 sequence: CATSDAVGLASTDTQYF. Here the CDR3 DNA reads TGTGCCACCAGTGATGCCGTGGGACTTGCTAGCACAGATACGCAGTATTTT.

This clone was counted a few times. The J gene is TRBJ1-3, the V gene TRBV5-5, with D possibly TRBD1 on 6 matching bases. The germline CDR1 and CDR2 sequences are SGHKS and YYEKEE (reference sequence). V shed 5 bases and J shed 8 bases, with 23 bases lying between them. This CDR3 spans 16 amino acids. CDR3 residues: CASRPAGGHLGDTIYF. The CDR3, as DNA: TGTGCCAGCAGGCCGGCCGGGGGGCATCTCGGAGACACCATATATTTT.

The chain couples TRBV6-5 to TRBJ2-3; 8 positions agree with TRBD1. J gave up 2 bases and V 8 bases, and 6 bases lay outside the gene matches. The CDR3 covers 14 residues. CDR1 is MNHEY and CDR2 is SVGAGI in the germline V gene. CDR3 nucleotide sequence: TGTGCCAGCCAGACAGGGGACTTCACAGATACGCAGTATTTT. Translated: CASQTGDFTDTQYF.

V and J are TRBV13 and TRBJ2-2, with 9 bases aligning to TRBD1. J gave up 5 bases and V 5 bases, and 9 bases lay outside the gene matches. This CDR3 comprises 16 residues. Germline V gives CDR1 PRHDT, CDR2 FYEKMQ (reference sequence). The CDR3 DNA reads as TGTGCCAGCAGCCATGTACAGGGGGCACGGACCGGGGAGCTGTTTTTT. Amino acid sequence: CASSHVQGARTGELFF.

The chain has TRBV7-9 and TRBJ2-3; the D gene is possibly TRBD2 (6 bases). The CDR3 totals 18 residues. Trimming removed 5 bases at V and 2 bases at J, with 23 bases between. The germline V gene has CDR1 SEHNR and CDR2 FQNEAQ (reference sequence). CDR3 protein: CASSPVPLGGGNTDTQYF. The CDR3 DNA sequence: TGTGCCAGCAGCCCGGTACCCCTAGGAGGAGGGAACACAGATACGCAGTATTTT.

The J gene is TRBJ1-5, the V gene TRBV2; a weak D match, TRBD1 (5 bases). This CDR3 is 13 amino acids long. V was cut by 5 bases and J by 4 bases, with 9 bases left in between. The germline gives CDR1 SNHLY, CDR2 FYNNEI. In DNA form, the CDR3 reads TGTGCCAGCAGTTCGGGGGGGAATCAGCCCCAGCATTTT. Its protein is CASSSGGNQPQHF. The variable domain in full, with the rest retrieved from reference TRBV2 and TRBJ1-5, is EPEVTQTPSHQVTQMGQEVILRCVPISNHLYFYWYRQILGQKVEFLVSFYNNEISEKSEIFDDQFSVERPDGSNFTLKIRSTKLEDSAMYFCASSSGGNQPQHFGDGTRLSIL.

This chain uses TRBV11-1 with TRBJ1-6; D remains ambiguous. This CDR3 comprises 16 residues. Per the germline V gene, CDR1 is SGHAT and CDR2 is FQDESV (reference sequence). V lost 6 bases and J 0 bases, leaving 12 bases between the germline ends. The DNA of the CDR3 is TGTGCCAGCAGTTTGACGGGGAGCTCCTATAATTCACCCCTCCACTTT. The encoded protein is CASSLTGSSYNSPLHF.

The J gene is TRBJ1-5, the V gene TRBV18; no definite D call. Trimming removed 4 bases at V and 7 bases at J, with 11 bases between. Germline V lookup: CDR1 KGHSH, CDR2 LQKENI. This CDR3 has 13 residues. The DNA for the CDR3 is TGTGCCAGCTCACGCCCTGAGGAGCAGCCCCAGCATTTT. Translation gives CASSRPEEQPQHF. The variable domain in full, completed from reference TRBV18 and TRBJ1-5, reads NAGVMQNPRHLVRRRGQEARLRCSPMKGHSHVYWYRQLPEEGLKFMVYLQKENIIDESGMPKERFSAEFPKEGPSILRIQQVVRGDSAAYFCASSRPEEQPQHFGDGTRLSIL.